The 21 T cell receptor beta chains in this list originate from one sample, sequenced in a study of cytomegalovirus exposure and HLA in healthy donors. PCR employed 60 Vbeta and 13 Jbeta primers. The method was immunoSEQ multiplex PCR; TCRdb's version includes in-frame clones alone and lacks a portion of them. The table shows roughly 220,000 clones, with roughly four fifths occurring only once. Input material: PBMCs. These receptors came from a woman aged 40 to 50 in good health and CMV-seronegative.

The chain carries TRBV5-1 and TRBJ2-1; the match to TRBD2 covers 13 bases. The CDR3 is 15 amino acids. Germline CDR1 and CDR2: SGHRS and YFSETQ. The V segment lost 4 bases and the J segment 6 bases; nucleotides outside the gene matches: 4. The CDR3 sequence is CASSRTSGRANEQFF. The CDR3 bases are TGCGCCAGCAGCCGTACTAGCGGGAGGGCCAATGAGCAGTTCTTC.

The chain joins TRBV11-2 to TRBJ2-1, with 11 positions matching TRBD2. This CDR3 has 15 amino acids. J gave up 5 bases and V 3 bases, and 3 bases lay outside the gene matches. Germline loops: CDR1 SGHAT, CDR2 FQNNGV. This CDR3 is CASSFVAGGDNEQFF. CDR3 coding DNA: TGTGCCAGCAGCTTCGTAGCGGGAGGGGACAATGAGCAGTTCTTC.

This clone was detected only a few times. V usage is TRBV27 and J usage is TRBJ2-7, with 7 nucleotides matching TRBD1. This CDR3 comprises 14 residues. Germline V CDR1 and CDR2: MNHEY, SMNVEV (reference sequence). The J segment lost 3 bases and the V segment lost 5 bases, leaving 7 bases of the junction unmatched. In DNA form, the CDR3 reads TGTGCCAGCAGTCCGACAGGGTGGGTCTACGAGCAGTACTTC. Translating gives CASSPTGWVYEQYF.

The CDR3 loop is CASSPRGRSNTGELFF. DNA of the CDR3: TGTGCCAGCAGCCCCCGCGGGAGGAGTAACACCGGGGAGCTGTTTTTT. The chain combines TRBV7-2 with TRBJ2-2; 8 nucleotides align to TRBD2. The germline CDR1 and CDR2 sequences are SGHTA and FQGNSA. J was trimmed by 2 bases and V by 5 bases; bases with no gene match: 7. This CDR3 contains 16 residues.

This chain joins TRBV6-6 and TRBJ2-5, with TRBD2 as a possible D gene (5 bases). V lost 2 bases and J 1 base, leaving 8 bases between the germline ends. Germline CDR1 and CDR2: MNHNY and SVGAGI (reference sequence). The CDR3 extends over 14 amino acids. The DNA of the CDR3 is TGTGCCAGCAGTTACGAGGGCCGCCAAGAGACCCAGTACTTC. It encodes CASSYEGRQETQYF.

V is TRBV6-5 and J is TRBJ1-4, with 8 bases identical to TRBD1. V shed 6 bases and J 4 bases; nucleotides not matched to a gene: 7. The V gene's germline CDR1 is MNHEY and CDR2 SVGAGI. This CDR3 region has 15 residues. This CDR3 is CASRRDRSVNEKLFF. In DNA, the CDR3 is TGTGCCAGCAGAAGGGACAGGTCCGTTAATGAAAAACTGTTTTTT.

As regards this clone: This CDR3 is also generated by other DNA sequences in the sample. The chain has TRBV5-6 and TRBJ2-1, with 10 positions matching TRBD2. The junction had 11 bases not matched to a gene; V was cut back by 5 bases and J by 3 bases. The CDR3 contains 17 residues. Germline lookup yields CDR1 SGHDT and CDR2 YYEEEE. As DNA, the CDR3 is TGTGCCAGCAGACGTCGGACTAGCGGTACTGTCTACAATGAGCAGTTCTTC. It is translated as CASRRRTSGTVYNEQFF.

CDR3: CASSSGQGRGSGEAFF. For the CDR3, the DNA is TGTGCCAGCAGTTCGGGACAGGGACGTGGGTCGGGTGAAGCTTTCTTT. This rearrangement joins TRBV27 to TRBJ1-1; 9 bases are shared with TRBD1. Germline V gene sequence: CDR1 MNHEY, CDR2 SMNVEV (reference sequence). V gave up 4 bases and J gave up 7 bases; unmatched junction bases: 13. The CDR3 has 16 amino acids.

This clone has a single count. The CDR3 protein is CASSPLQGYSGANVLTF. CDR3 sequence (DNA): TGTGCCAGCAGCCCTCTACAGGGCTACTCTGGGGCCAACGTCCTGACTTTC. The J gene is TRBJ2-6, the V gene TRBV5-6, with a tentative D call TRBD1 (6 bases). The CDR3 totals 17 residues. Trimming stripped 4 bases from V and 0 bases from J, with 14 bases between. The germline gives CDR1 SGHDT, CDR2 YYEEEE.

The V and J genes are TRBV9 and TRBJ2-1; 10 bases map to TRBD2. Trimming removed 0 bases from V and 3 bases from J; junction bases left unmatched: 3. Germline CDR1 SGDLS, CDR2 YYNGEE. There are 16 residues in the CDR3. CDR3 protein: CASSVDPSGSYNEQFF. DNA for the CDR3: TGTGCCAGCAGCGTAGACCCTAGCGGGAGCTACAATGAGCAGTTCTTC.

The genes are TRBV30 and TRBJ1-1; D gene unclear. The CDR3 consists of 12 residues. V shed 2 bases and J shed 10 bases, with 14 bases lying between them. CDR1 is GTSNPN, CDR2 SVGIG, per germline (reference sequence). CDR3 sequence (DNA): TGTGCCTGGAGTCATATCGAGGGAAGAGCTTTCTTT. This codes for CAWSHIEGRAFF.

The chain has TRBV18 and TRBJ1-5; D is unresolved. Trimming pared 3 bases from V and 2 bases from J, leaving 11 bases between. The CDR3 sequence is 15 residues long. Per germline, CDR1 KGHSH and CDR2 LQKENI. As DNA, the CDR3 is TGTGCCAGCTCACCCGATGCAGCGGGCAATCAGCCCCAGCATTTT. Its protein product is CASSPDAAGNQPQHF.

V gene TRBV15 combines with J gene TRBJ2-5; TRBD1 might be the D (6 bases). The V gene's germline CDR1 is LNHNV and CDR2 YYDKDF (reference sequence). Trimming took 3 bases from V and 5 from J, leaving 16 bases between them. The CDR3 is 15 residues long. The CDR3 sequence is CATSRGAGEGETQYF. The CDR3 coding sequence is TGTGCCACCAGCAGGGGGGCTGGCGAAGGGGAGACCCAGTACTTC. Together with reference TRBV15 and TRBJ2-5, the CDR3 gives the full variable domain: DAMVIQNPRYQVTQFGKPVTLSCSQTLNHNVMYWYQQKSSQAPKLLFHYYDKDFNNEADTPDNFQSRRPNTSFCFLDIRSPGLGDTAMYLCATSRGAGEGETQYFGPGTRLLVL.

The chain recombines TRBV18 with TRBJ2-7; TRBD1 might be the D (5 bases). Germline CDR1 reads KGHSH; CDR2 reads LQKENI. Trimming shortened V by 2 bases and J by 5 bases, and 13 bases separated the two germline ends. This CDR3 contains 14 residues. This chain's CDR3 is CASSPITGGDEQYF. For the CDR3, the DNA is TGTGCCAGCTCACCAATAACAGGTGGGGACGAGCAGTACTTC.

V usage is TRBV2 and J usage is TRBJ2-7; D may be TRBD1 (6 bases). V dropped 6 bases and J dropped 2 bases, with 14 bases sitting between them. Germline values: CDR1 SNHLY, CDR2 FYNNEI. This CDR3 has 14 residues. The CDR3 sequence is CASRLQGNPYEQYF. CDR3 in DNA: TGTGCCAGCAGGCTACAGGGTAACCCCTACGAGCAGTACTTC.

The chain combines TRBV5-1 with TRBJ2-2, with 8 bases identical to TRBD2. V gave up 0 bases and J gave up 7 bases; unmatched junction bases: 8. This CDR3 comprises 16 residues. Germline V gives CDR1 SGHRS, CDR2 YFSETQ. This chain's CDR3 is CASSLVGAGEVGELFF. The CDR3 DNA is TGCGCCAGCAGCTTGGTGGGAGCGGGAGAGGTCGGGGAGCTGTTTTTT.

V gene TRBV28 combines with J gene TRBJ2-5; no clear D. Looked up from germline, CDR1 is MDHEN and CDR2 is SYDVKM. The length of the CDR3 is 13 residues. Trimming left V 1 base short and J 2 bases short, with 5 bases between. The CDR3 DNA follows: TGTGCCAGCAGTTTATCTCTACAAGAGACCCAGTACTTC. Its translation: CASSLSLQETQYF.

The chain combines TRBV6-6 with TRBJ2-3; a possible D gene is TRBD1 (6 bases). CDR3 length equals 15 residues. V was pared by 10 bases and J by 3 bases, with 20 bases between. In germline, CDR1 is MNHNY, CDR2 SVGAGI (reference sequence). The CDR3 DNA follows: TGTGCCACCCAACTCACAGGGTCGATGACAGATACGCAGTATTTT. It encodes CATQLTGSMTDTQYF.

The chain employs TRBV5-1 and TRBJ1-1; TRBD1 might be the D (5 bases). The germline V gene has CDR1 SGHRS and CDR2 YFSETQ. The germline V and J ends were trimmed by 1 base and 3 bases, with 16 bases remaining between them. This CDR3 contains 16 residues. CDR3 sequence reads: CASSLMRAAGDTEAFF. The CDR3 DNA sequence: TGCGCCAGCAGCTTGATGAGGGCTGCGGGGGACACTGAAGCTTTCTTT.

The V and J genes are TRBV19 and TRBJ1-3; D is unresolved. CDR1 is LNHDA and CDR2 is SQIVND in the germline V gene (reference sequence). This CDR3 is built from 16 residues. V lost 0 bases to trimming and J lost 0 bases, with 9 bases between them. CDR3 nucleotides: TGTGCCAGTAGTATAGACTTCGGGTTCTCTGGAAACACCATATATTTT. Translating gives CASSIDFGFSGNTIYF. Full variable domain (missing parts from reference TRBV19 and TRBJ1-3): DGGITQSPKYLFRKEGQNVTLSCEQNLNHDAMYWYRQDPGQGLRLIYYSQIVNDFQKGDIAEGYSVSREKKESFPLTVTSAQKNPTAFYLCASSIDFGFSGNTIYFGEGSWLTVV.

This sequence joins TRBV4-2 and TRBJ1-5, with D possibly TRBD1 on 5 matching bases. CDR3 length: 17 amino acids. V was trimmed by 0 bases and J by 0 bases, leaving 12 bases between them. Germline V CDR1 and CDR2: LGHNA, YNFKEQ. This CDR3 reads CASSQEGNRHSNQPQHF. As DNA, the CDR3 is TGTGCCAGCAGCCAAGAGGGGAACAGGCATAGCAATCAGCCCCAGCATTTT.